The 13 T cell receptor beta chains listed next were all sequenced from one sample in a study of T cell repertoires in cytomegalovirus infection. Their antigens remain unidentified. One entry per CDR3 protein, called by TCRdb with MiXCR from the reads. The sample has 570,000 or so distinct CDR3 sequences; just under 40% are singletons. Specimen: cultured PBMCs, collected from culture after CMV antigen stimulation. Receptors were obtained from a human donor in good health (CMV status not recorded). Some clones in this sample may be carry-over from other donors' samples.

This clonotype has only one observation. The rearrangement joins TRBV7-2 to TRBJ2-1; 8 bases align to TRBD2. The trim removed 5 bases at V and 6 bases at J, leaving 9 bases unmatched. The CDR3 runs to 15 residues. The V gene's germline CDR1 is SGHTA and CDR2 FQGNSA. CDR3 region: CASSPGTSWGNEQFF. In DNA, the CDR3 is TGTGCCAGCAGCCCCGGGACTAGTTGGGGCAATGAGCAGTTCTTC.

In this sample, this clonotype turned up a few times. V usage is TRBV20-1 and J usage is TRBJ1-6; D not certain. Germline CDR1 DFQATT, CDR2 SNEGSKA (reference sequence). CDR3 length equals 15 residues. V dropped 5 bases and J dropped 0 bases, with 11 bases sitting between them. The CDR3 is CSARGLRSYNSPLHF. CDR3 nucleotides: TGCAGTGCTCGAGGGTTGCGCTCCTATAATTCACCCCTCCACTTT.

V is TRBV5-4 and J is TRBJ1-1, with a possible D match to TRBD1 (6 bases). This CDR3 is 14 amino acids long. From germline, CDR1 is SGHNT and CDR2 YYREEE (reference sequence). Trimming left V 3 bases short and J 9 bases short, with 18 bases between. DNA for the CDR3: TGTGCCAGCAGCTATCCGGACAGCTCGTTTAAAGCTTTCTTT. Protein product: CASSYPDSSFKAFF.

CDR3 coding DNA: TGTGCCAGCAGCCAAGATTTAGAGCAAAGGATGTACTTC. Its translation: CASSQDLEQRMYF. The genes are TRBV3-1 and TRBJ2-4; unclear D gene. CDR1 is LGHDT, CDR2 YNNKEL, per germline (reference sequence). The CDR3 has 13 amino acids. Deletions cut 0 bases from V and 15 bases from J, with 15 bases between.

The chain recombines TRBV7-8 with TRBJ1-1; a possible D gene is TRBD1 (5 bases). The CDR3 is made up of 14 amino acids. CDR1 is SGHVS and CDR2 is FQNEAQ in the germline V gene. The V end was cut by 4 bases, the J end by 1 base, with 10 bases between. Here the CDR3 reads CASSSWGKNTEAFF. CDR3 in DNA: TGTGCCAGCAGCTCCTGGGGGAAGAACACTGAAGCTTTCTTT.

The chain uses TRBV6-1 and TRBJ2-3, with D possibly TRBD2 on 6 matching bases. V shed 1 base and J shed 4 bases, with 12 bases lying between them. CDR1 MNHNS and CDR2 SASEGT come from the germline V gene. The CDR3 is 15 residues long. The CDR3: CASSEVVGLSDTQYF. The CDR3 DNA reads TGTGCCAGCAGTGAAGTGGTAGGACTATCAGATACGCAGTATTTT.

The V and J genes are TRBV5-1 and TRBJ2-1, with 7 bases lining up with TRBD1. This CDR3 comprises 18 residues. Trimming cost V 0 bases and J 3 bases; bases outside gene matches: 12. Germline V CDR1 and CDR2: SGHRS, YFSETQ. The CDR3 DNA reads TGCGCCAGCAGCTTGGCCGGGGCCTCCACAGGGGACTACAATGAGCAGTTCTTC. This gives the protein CASSLAGASTGDYNEQFF.

This chain uses TRBV12-3 or TRBV12-4 with TRBJ1-6; 7 nucleotides align to TRBD1. Unmatched junction bases numbered 9, after V lost 5 bases and J lost 8 bases. The CDR3 runs to 15 residues. The CDR3: CASSRTGFYDSPLHF. The CDR3 nucleotides are TGTGCCAGCAGTCGGACAGGCTTTTACGATTCACCCCTCCACTTT.

The J gene is TRBJ2-7, the V gene TRBV7-2, with D possibly TRBD2 on 5 matching bases. Germline CDR1 and CDR2: SGHTA and FQGNSA. This CDR3 comprises 13 residues. V lost 1 base to trimming and J lost 10 bases, with 14 bases between them. In DNA, the CDR3 is TGTGCCAGCAGCTTAGGAGGGCCTTATCCCCAGTACTTC. It yields the protein CASSLGGPYPQYF.

The rearrangement joins TRBV12-3 or TRBV12-4 to TRBJ1-4; D is unclear. The CDR3 is 11 amino acids. V lost 7 bases to trimming and J lost 8 bases, with 8 bases between them. The CDR3: CASKGYEKLFF. The CDR3 DNA is TGTGCCAGCAAAGGGTACGAAAAACTGTTTTTT.

The V gene is TRBV24-1, the J gene TRBJ2-3; maybe TRBD1 (5 bases). The CDR3 is made up of 16 amino acids. Germline assignment: CDR1 KGHDR and CDR2 SFDVKD. Trimming stripped 1 base from V and 4 bases from J, with 14 bases between. The CDR3 spells CATSDLRGYLSDTQYF. CDR3 DNA: TGTGCCACCAGTGATTTAAGGGGATACCTTTCAGATACGCAGTATTTT.

This clonotype came up a few times. This chain uses TRBV12-3 or TRBV12-4 with TRBJ2-1, with D uncertain. The CDR3 is 14 amino acids. V shed 3 bases and J shed 3 bases, with 9 bases lying between them. The CDR3 loop reads CASSFLSDYNEQFF. As DNA, the CDR3 is TGTGCCAGCAGTTTTCTCAGCGACTACAATGAGCAGTTCTTC.

Concerning this clonotype itself: A much more abundant neighbour one base away suggests this may be a read error. The genes are TRBV7-8 and TRBJ2-1, with 9 positions matching TRBD1. The germline V gene encodes CDR1 SGHVS and CDR2 FQNEAQ. The CDR3 has 16 residues. CDR3 nucleotides: TGTCCCAGCAGCTTAGGTCCGGGACAGGGTAGTTATGAGCAGTTCTTC. Protein sequence: CPSSLGPGQGSYEQFF.